The 24 T cell receptor beta chains in this list originate from one sample, sequenced in a study of TIL therapy for anti-PD-1-resistant metastatic lung cancer. The immunoSEQ assay was v3. Produced via immunoSEQ multiplex PCR; TCRdb's table is partial and in-frame only. The data show roughly 16,000 clones, under 80% seen once. Time point denoted: pre-treatment sample, taken before nivolumab and TIL therapy. Material: blood, obtained at baseline. These receptors all stem from a person between 25 and 79 years old with non-small cell lung cancer.

This clone was observed once. The chain carries TRBV11-3 and TRBJ1-1, with D possibly TRBD1 on 5 matching bases. This CDR3 region has 17 residues. Between the trimmed V and J ends, which lost 3 bases and 4 bases, there was a span of 21 bases. Germline assignment: CDR1 SGHNT and CDR2 YENEEA. The CDR3 region is CASSFAPRVGTSTEAFF. The CDR3, as DNA: TGTGCCAGCAGCTTTGCCCCACGGGTCGGGACGTCCACTGAAGCTTTCTTT.

This chain connects TRBV7-6 to TRBJ2-1; D gene ambiguous. Germline values: CDR1 SGHVS, CDR2 FNYEAQ. This CDR3 comprises 16 residues. V dropped 5 bases and J dropped 5 bases, with 19 bases sitting between them. The chain's CDR3 is CASSVGRTALDNEQFF. The CDR3 nucleotides are TGTGCCAGCAGCGTCGGACGGACCGCTTTGGACAATGAGCAGTTCTTC.

This clone is medium-sized by share. The rearrangement joins TRBV7-9 to TRBJ1-2; 8 positions agree with TRBD1. Trimming at V came to 4 bases and at J to 7 bases, leaving 11 bases not matched to a gene. This CDR3 has 15 amino acids. Germline V gives CDR1 SEHNR, CDR2 FQNEAQ (reference sequence). CDR3 DNA: TGTGCCAGCAGCTGGGTGACAGGGGTTGGCTCTGGCTACACCTTC. It translates to CASSWVTGVGSGYTF.

V usage is TRBV7-9 and J usage is TRBJ2-3; TRBD1 matches at 8 bases. The V segment lost 2 bases and the J segment 0 bases; nucleotides outside the gene matches: 10. CDR1 and CDR2 (germline): SEHNR, FQNEAQ (reference sequence). CDR3 length equals 18 residues. CDR3 sequence reads: CASSLRRNTGGSTDTQYF. In DNA, the CDR3 is TGTGCCAGCAGCTTACGGAGGAATACAGGGGGGAGCACAGATACGCAGTATTTT.

V and J are TRBV9 and TRBJ1-5; 7 bases are shared with TRBD1. Germline CDR1 reads SGDLS; CDR2 reads YYNGEE. CDR3 length: 15 residues. V lost 0 bases and J lost 3; bases outside the gene matches: 3. The CDR3 DNA reads as TGTGCCAGCAGCGTAGATACAGGGGTCAATCAGCCCCAGCATTTT. The encoded protein is CASSVDTGVNQPQHF.

This chain links TRBV6-5 with TRBJ1-1, with D hard to call. The V end was cut by 4 bases, the J end by 1 base, with 7 bases between. Germline V gene sequence: CDR1 MNHEY, CDR2 SVGAGI. CDR3 length equals 13 residues. CDR3 sequence reads: CASSLSGNTEAFF. DNA of the CDR3: TGTGCCAGCAGTTTGTCAGGGAACACTGAAGCTTTCTTT.

The CDR3 spells CASSLELRTDTQYF. Written as DNA, the CDR3 is TGTGCCAGCAGCTTAGAACTACGCACAGATACGCAGTATTTT. The V and J genes are TRBV13 and TRBJ2-3, with no clear D. Germline-derived CDR1 and CDR2 are PRHDT and FYEKMQ (reference sequence). The CDR3 extends over 14 amino acids. Trimming cost V 1 base and J 1 base, with 6 bases left between them.

The chain joins TRBV10-3 to TRBJ2-1, with 11 nucleotides matching TRBD2. The CDR3 covers 19 residues. V lost 0 bases to trimming and J lost 0 bases; unmatched junction nucleotides: 7. Germline V lookup: CDR1 ENHRY, CDR2 SYGVKD. The CDR3 DNA is TGTGCCATCAGTGAGTCCTTGACTAGCGGGGACAGCTCCTACAATGAGCAGTTCTTC. Translation: CAISESLTSGDSSYNEQFF.

The chain recombines TRBV6-5 with TRBJ1-5; the D is unclear. Germline CDR1 and CDR2: MNHEY and SVGAGI. Trimming took off 6 bases at V and 0 bases at J, with 6 bases between the two ends. The CDR3 has 13 amino acids. The CDR3 DNA sequence: TGTGCCAGCAGCTCTTATAGCAATCAGCCCCAGCATTTT. Protein product: CASSSYSNQPQHF.

The chain recombines TRBV6-1 with TRBJ2-7, with D possibly matching TRBD1 (5 bases). Germline CDR1 and CDR2: MNHNS and SASEGT. The CDR3 runs to 16 residues. Trimming stripped 0 bases from V and 0 bases from J, with 12 bases between. CDR3 loop: CASSEALAGFSYEQYF. CDR3 bases: TGTGCCAGCAGTGAAGCATTGGCAGGGTTCTCCTACGAGCAGTACTTC.

This sequence joins TRBV4-3 and TRBJ2-7, with D unclear. V was shortened by 3 bases and J by 5 bases, with 11 bases between the two germline ends. CDR1 LGHNA and CDR2 YSLEER come from the germline V gene. The CDR3 runs to 13 residues. CDR3 in DNA: TGCGCCAGCAGCCAGTCCCACGAGAACGAGCAGTACTTC. Protein sequence: CASSQSHENEQYF.

This clone has just one count. The V call is TRBV7-2, the J call TRBJ2-3; 10 bases fit TRBD2. CDR3 length: 17 residues. Per the germline V gene, CDR1 is SGHTA and CDR2 is FQGNSA. J was trimmed by 6 bases and V by 2 bases; bases with no gene match: 11. The CDR3 loop is CASSLMSSGGFGDTQYF. CDR3 nucleotides: TGTGCCAGCAGCTTAATGTCTAGCGGGGGCTTCGGGGATACGCAGTATTTT.

The chain couples TRBV25-1 to TRBJ1-3, with D tentatively TRBD1 (5 bases). V gave up 0 bases and J gave up 0 bases, with 12 bases separating them. The V gene's germline CDR1 is MGHDK and CDR2 SYGVNS. The CDR3 covers 17 residues. The CDR3 coding sequence is TGTGCCAGCAGTGAATATTCGGGACTGAGCTCTGGAAACACCATATATTTT. Translation gives CASSEYSGLSSGNTIYF. The variable domain in full, with the rest retrieved from reference TRBV25-1 and TRBJ1-3, is EADIYQTPRYLVIGTGKKITLECSQTMGHDKMYWYQQDPGMELHLIHYSYGVNSTEKGDLSSESTVSRIRTEHFPLTLESARPSHTSQYLCASSEYSGLSSGNTIYFGEGSWLTVV.

The chain uses TRBV15 and TRBJ1-4, with 10 bases matching TRBD1. The germline V gene has CDR1 LNHNV and CDR2 YYDKDF (reference sequence). This CDR3 comprises 16 residues. J lost 7 bases, V lost 1 base, and 6 bases had no gene match. The CDR3 DNA reads as TGTGCCACCAGCAGAGGGGGACAGGGGAGGGGTGAAAAACTGTTTTTT. The encoded protein is CATSRGGQGRGEKLFF. Drawing the rest from reference TRBV15 and TRBJ1-4, the complete variable domain is DAMVIQNPRYQVTQFGKPVTLSCSQTLNHNVMYWYQQKSSQAPKLLFHYYDKDFNNEADTPDNFQSRRPNTSFCFLDIRSPGLGDTAMYLCATSRGGQGRGEKLFFGSGTQLSVL.

This clone was observed a single time. CDR3 in amino acids: CASSLWTGNYEQYF. The CDR3 coding sequence is TGTGCCAGCAGCTTATGGACAGGGAACTACGAGCAGTACTTC. J is TRBJ2-7 and V is TRBV5-6, with 8 bases matching TRBD1. The trim removed 2 bases at V and 3 bases at J, leaving 4 bases unmatched. The CDR3 is 14 residues long. Looked up from germline, CDR1 is SGHDT and CDR2 is YYEEEE. Full variable domain (rest looked up from reference TRBV5-6 and TRBJ2-7): DAGVTQSPTHLIKTRGQQVTLRCSPKSGHDTVSWYQQALGQGPQFIFQYYEEEERQRGNFPDRFSGHQFPNYSSELNVNALLLGDSALYLCASSLWTGNYEQYFGPGTRLTVT.

The rearrangement joins TRBV6-5 to TRBJ2-2, with D uncertain. Between the trimmed V and J ends, which lost 2 bases and 4 bases, there was a span of 11 bases. The CDR3 runs 15 residues. Germline CDR1 is MNHEY and CDR2 is SVGAGI. Here the CDR3 DNA reads TGTGCCAGCAGTTACGTCGGGCAAATCACCGGGGAGCTGTTTTTT. Translation gives CASSYVGQITGELFF.

This chain connects TRBV25-1 to TRBJ1-1; D is undetermined. CDR1 is MGHDK and CDR2 is SYGVNS in the germline V gene. This CDR3 region has 12 residues. V was pared by 5 bases and J by 10 bases, with 14 bases between. The CDR3 region has the DNA TGTGCCAGCAGTCGAGGTACTCTGGGAGCTTTCTTT. Amino acids: CASSRGTLGAFF.

The rearrangement uses TRBV10-3 and TRBJ2-3; the D gene is possibly TRBD2 (6 bases). Germline-derived CDR1 and CDR2 are ENHRY and SYGVKD. V was cut by 8 bases and J by 6 bases, with 18 bases left in between. CDR3 length: 14 residues. Written as DNA, the CDR3 is TGTGCCATCGGGACTGGATCACCTTGGGATACGCAGTATTTT. Translated, it gives CAIGTGSPWDTQYF.

This clone was observed a single time. The V gene is TRBV4-3, the J gene TRBJ1-2; 7 bases are a match to TRBD1. Germline V gives CDR1 LGHNA, CDR2 YSLEER. The CDR3 is 18 amino acids. The trim removed 3 bases at V and 4 bases at J, leaving 17 bases unmatched. CDR3 region: CASSQDLGVGGASYGYTF. In nucleotides, the CDR3 is TGCGCCAGCAGCCAGGACCTGGGGGTAGGGGGCGCTTCCTATGGCTACACCTTC.

CDR3 residues: CASSPDRPSGNTEAFF. The CDR3 DNA sequence: TGTGCCAGTAGTCCCGACCGACCGTCCGGGAACACTGAAGCTTTCTTT. The chain employs TRBV19 and TRBJ1-1; unclear D gene. Germline V gene data show CDR1 as LNHDA and CDR2 as SQIVND (reference sequence). This CDR3 region has 16 residues. V gave up 5 bases and J gave up 1 base, with 17 bases separating them. Full variable domain (remainder filled in from reference TRBV19 and TRBJ1-1): DGGITQSPKYLFRKEGQNVTLSCEQNLNHDAMYWYRQDPGQGLRLIYYSQIVNDFQKGDIAEGYSVSREKKESFPLTVTSAQKNPTAFYLCASSPDRPSGNTEAFFGQGTRLTVV.

The chain couples TRBV19 to TRBJ2-7; D possibly corresponds to TRBD1 (6 bases). V lost 6 bases and J lost 0, with 12 bases in between. The CDR3 contains 14 residues. CDR1 and CDR2 (germline): LNHDA, SQIVND (reference sequence). This chain's CDR3 is CASRTGQHSYEQYF. The DNA for the CDR3 is TGTGCCAGTAGGACCGGACAGCACTCCTACGAGCAGTACTTC.

This clone appeared a single time. This rearrangement joins TRBV9 to TRBJ2-3; 8 nucleotides line up with TRBD2. Germline V lookup: CDR1 SGDLS, CDR2 YYNGEE. The CDR3 extends over 16 amino acids. The ends lost 3 bases at V and 6 bases at J; junction bases unmatched: 12. CDR3 DNA sequence: TGTGCCAGCAGCGCCGTCGATGGTAGCGGGGTGGATACGCAGTATTTT. The encoded protein is CASSAVDGSGVDTQYF.

The chain is built from TRBV5-4 and TRBJ2-7, with TRBD1 matching over 9 bases. This CDR3 has 14 residues. Germline V lookup: CDR1 SGHNT, CDR2 YYREEE (reference sequence). Trimming cost V 4 bases and J 3 bases; bases outside gene matches: 5. The DNA for the CDR3 is TGTGCCAGCAGCCCCGGACAGGGGATCTACGAGCAGTACTTC. Residues: CASSPGQGIYEQYF.

This clone was seen more than once but under ten times. The V call is TRBV10-1, the J call TRBJ2-2; TRBD2 might be the D (6 bases). CDR1 is WNHNN and CDR2 is SYGVQD in the germline V gene (reference sequence). The CDR3 totals 15 residues. Trimming took off 2 bases at V and 7 bases at J, with 14 bases between the two ends. CDR3 sequence: CASSEGRREIGELFF. CDR3 nucleotides: TGCGCCAGCAGTGAGGGAAGGAGGGAAATCGGGGAGCTGTTTTTT.